The following is a T cell receptor beta chain sequence with its context. The record originates from a study of cytomegalovirus exposure and HLA in healthy donors. The germline V gene encodes CDR1 SNHLY and CDR2 FYNNEI. The CDR3 is 14 amino acids. Trimming cost V 5 bases and J 11 bases; bases outside gene matches: 11. PCR amplification relied on 60 Vbeta primers (plus 13 Jbeta primers). TCRdb's copy holds only in-frame clones and misses some; the assay was immunoSEQ multiplex PCR. The sample has fewer than 150,000 clones; less than 75% are singletons. The chain carries TRBV2 and TRBJ1-1; 10 nucleotides line up with TRBD1. The sequence derives from a woman aged 40 to 49 in good health and CMV-seronegative. The specimen sequenced was PBMCs. This CDR3 is CASSSDRGRISAFF. DNA for the CDR3: TGTGCCAGCAGTTCCGACAGGGGGCGTATTTCGGCTTTCTTT.